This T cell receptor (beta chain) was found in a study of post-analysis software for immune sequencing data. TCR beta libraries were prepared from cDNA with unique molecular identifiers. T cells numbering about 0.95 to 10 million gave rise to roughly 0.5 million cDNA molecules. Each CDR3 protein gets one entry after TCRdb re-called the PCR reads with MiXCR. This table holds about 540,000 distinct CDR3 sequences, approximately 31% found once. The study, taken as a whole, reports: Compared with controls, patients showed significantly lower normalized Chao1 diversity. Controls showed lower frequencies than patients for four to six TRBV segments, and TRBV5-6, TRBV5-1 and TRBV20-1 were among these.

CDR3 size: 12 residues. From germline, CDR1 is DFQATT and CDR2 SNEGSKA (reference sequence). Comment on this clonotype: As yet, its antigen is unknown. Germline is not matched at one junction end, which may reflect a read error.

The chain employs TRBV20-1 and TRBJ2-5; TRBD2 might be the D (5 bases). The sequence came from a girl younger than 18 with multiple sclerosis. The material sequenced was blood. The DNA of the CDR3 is TGCAGTACTAGTGCCAGAATAGAGACCCAGTACTTC. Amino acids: CSTSARIETQYF.